This record looks at one TCR beta chain sequence and its context. Its antigen is unknown. No base quality values were provided; no much bigger clone lies one nucleotide off. After around 11 days of culture, CD4+ T cells were isolated with the EasySep CD4+ T cell isolation kit. Two doses of either the BNT162b2 or the mRNA-1273 mRNA SARS-CoV-2 vaccine were administered to participants. None of the healthy vaccine recipients had a prior SARS-CoV-2 infection, which was confirmed by nucleocapsid antibody tests that came back negative both before and after vaccination. On days 3 and 7, half of the culture medium was replaced with fresh IL-2-containing medium. Each peptide stimulation condition was cultured in triplicate wells unless otherwise noted. Using Ficoll-Paque Plus gradient centrifugation, PBMC were separated from whole blood and then either used fresh or cryopreserved at -140C. The QIAamp micro DNA kit was used to extract genomic DNA from the cultured CD4+ T cells.

Taken from the germline V gene, the CDR1 and CDR2 loops are ENHRY and SYGVKD. V is cut by 3 bases and J by 7 bases, and the space between the germline ends is 7 bases. The CDR3 has 12 amino acids, counting the end cysteine and phenylalanine. The DNA shown is the 36-base CDR3, in frame from base 1. Library construction relied on the immunoSEQ multiplex PCR assay. DNA from the cultured and isolated CD4+ T cells underwent TCR beta CDR3 sequencing. Per the source publication's procedure: The analysis removed non-productive TCR sequences, trimmed reads to the CDR3 region, and retained only CDR3s that were 7 or more amino acids long. Antigen-specific clonotypes were identified using the MANAFEST web app by comparison of expansion in peptide wells against reference cultures. To count as positive, a clone had to show expansion at FDR<0.05 compared with the reference and with all other wells, an odds ratio above 5, and a frequency above 0.1% in two replicate wells. Cross-reactive clonotypes were defined as significantly expanded in SARS-CoV-2 spike wells and in at least one common cold coronavirus spike condition. CDR3 similarity was assessed by Levenshtein distance with the stringdist R package, and unrooted trees were built with ape in R 3.6.1. Imported from immuneACCESS, the table was reduced by TCRdb to in-frame sequences with V and J called. These copies leave out some clones; in studies compared against another copy, an unresolved V gene accounts for under half, and the cause of the remainder is not known. Clone size and the V and J calls come from that table; the DNA yielded D and trimming. Across this sample there are 25,000 to 35,000 clones, with around two thirds seen only once. The ten largest clones add up to 15% of the sample.

This record comes from a study of vaccination effects on CD4 cells after COVID-19 (dated by TCRdb to 2022 to 2024). Context from the whole study: In the ViraFEST assay, PBMC were stimulated with viral peptide pools, and TCR sequencing was then used to find antigen-specific CD4+ T cell clonotypes based on their expansion. Altogether, some 11 COVID-19 convalescent patients and several SARS-CoV-2-naive healthy vaccine recipients made up the full study. Over 1.5 million PBMC per well were cultured with approximately 10 ug/ml peptides in IMDM containing approximately 4.6% human AB serum, approximately 9.9 IU/ml IL-2 and gentamicin. The Oncomine TCR Beta short-read assay on an Illumina iSeq 100 was used to sequence cultures from other donors in the study. Post-vaccine samples across the study were collected a median of 72 days after the second dose, with a range of 14 to 241. SARS-CoV-2 spike-specific CD4+ TCR repertoires from before and after mRNA vaccination were compared in COVID-19 convalescent patients and in infection-naive vaccine recipients. What the work shows at the level of the full study, not this receptor alone: Limitations of the study were the small number of convalescent patients and the absence of early post-infection timepoints. In healthy vaccine recipients, vaccine-induced clones were almost all SARS-CoV-2 mono-reactive, with only 1 of 255 cross-reactive with common cold coronaviruses. Marked clonal contraction was observed in both infection-induced and vaccine-induced clones at late post-vaccination timepoints, consistent with waning T cell responses.

This chain joins TRBV10-3 to TRBJ2-1, with no confidently assigned D gene. The sequenced sample was CD4+ T cells from PBMCs cultured without peptide, obtained after COVID-19 vaccination. The receptor was isolated from a human donor who received a COVID-19 vaccine. The CDR3 has the sequence CAISEGANEQFF. Here is the DNA: TGTGCCATCAGTGAAGGCGCGAATGAGCAGTTCTTC.